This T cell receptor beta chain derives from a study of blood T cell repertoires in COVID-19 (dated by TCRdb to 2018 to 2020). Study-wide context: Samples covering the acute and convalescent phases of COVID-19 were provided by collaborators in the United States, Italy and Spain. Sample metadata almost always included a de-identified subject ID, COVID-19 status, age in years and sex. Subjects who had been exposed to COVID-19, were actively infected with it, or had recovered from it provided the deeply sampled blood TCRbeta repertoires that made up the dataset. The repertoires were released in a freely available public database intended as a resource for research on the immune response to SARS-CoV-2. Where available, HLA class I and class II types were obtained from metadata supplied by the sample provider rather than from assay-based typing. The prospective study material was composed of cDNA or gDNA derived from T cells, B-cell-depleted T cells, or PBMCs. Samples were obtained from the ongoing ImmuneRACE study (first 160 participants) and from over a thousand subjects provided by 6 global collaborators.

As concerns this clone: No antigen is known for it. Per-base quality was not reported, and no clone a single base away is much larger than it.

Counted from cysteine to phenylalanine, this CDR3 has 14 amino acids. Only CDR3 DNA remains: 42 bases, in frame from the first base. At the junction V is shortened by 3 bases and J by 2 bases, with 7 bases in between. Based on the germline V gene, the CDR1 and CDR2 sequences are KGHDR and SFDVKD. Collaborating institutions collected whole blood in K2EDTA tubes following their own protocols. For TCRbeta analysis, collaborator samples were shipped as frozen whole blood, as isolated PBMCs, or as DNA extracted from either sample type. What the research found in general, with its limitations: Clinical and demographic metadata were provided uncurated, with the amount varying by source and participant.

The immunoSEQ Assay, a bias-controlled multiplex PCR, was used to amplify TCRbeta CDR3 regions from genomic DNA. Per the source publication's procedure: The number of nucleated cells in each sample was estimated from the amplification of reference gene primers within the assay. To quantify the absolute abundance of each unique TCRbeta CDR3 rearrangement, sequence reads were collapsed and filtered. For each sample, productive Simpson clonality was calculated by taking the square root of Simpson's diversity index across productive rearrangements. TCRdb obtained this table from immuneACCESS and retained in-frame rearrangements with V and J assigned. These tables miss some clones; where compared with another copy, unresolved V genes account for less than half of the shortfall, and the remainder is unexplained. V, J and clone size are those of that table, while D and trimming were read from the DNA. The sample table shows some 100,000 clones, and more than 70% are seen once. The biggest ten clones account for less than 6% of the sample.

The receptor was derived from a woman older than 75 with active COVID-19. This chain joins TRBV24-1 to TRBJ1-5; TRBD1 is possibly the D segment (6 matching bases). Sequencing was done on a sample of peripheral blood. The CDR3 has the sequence CATSDRTGNQPQHF. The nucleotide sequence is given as TGTGCCACCAGTGATCGGACAGGCAATCAGCCCCAGCATTTT.